This T cell receptor beta chain was obtained from a study of blood T cell repertoires in COVID-19. Study at large: Samples of COVID-19 (acute and convalescent) were obtained from the United States, Italy and Spain.

V shed 3 bases and J 5 bases; nucleotides not matched to a gene: 3. Germline CDR1 reads SGHTA; CDR2 reads FQGNSA. The CDR3 has 14 residues. Profiling relied on immunoSEQ multiplex PCR, and the TCRdb table lists in-frame clones only, not all of them. Among 200,000 to 250,000 clones listed, 80% to 85% were seen once. The sequenced sample was PBMCs or T cells enriched from blood (not recorded which). J is TRBJ2-1 and V is TRBV7-2; 8 positions agree with TRBD1. The clonotype originates from a woman aged 40 to 50 who had recovered from COVID-19. CDR3 sequence (DNA): TGTGCCAGCAGCTTGTCAGGGGGCAACAATGAGCAGTTCTTC. Translating gives CASSLSGGNNEQFF.